Below are 3 T cell receptor beta chains sequenced from a single sample in a study of control samples from healthy donors and cancer patients. Libraries were prepared by immunoSEQ multiplex PCR; TCRdb keeps only in-frame clonotypes and omits some of them. The sample holds fewer than 200,000 clones; 85% to 90% are singletons and the top ten take 4.9%. Sequencing was carried out using blood. The receptors derive from a woman aged 25 to 39 in good health.

This clone is a singleton in its sample. The chain recombines TRBV29-1 with TRBJ2-7; D may be TRBD1 (5 bases). Germline CDR1 is SQVTM and CDR2 is ANQGSEA. The germline V and J ends were trimmed by 6 bases and 0 bases, with 12 bases remaining between them. The CDR3 has 13 residues. CDR3 protein: CSVDSESSYEQYF. CDR3 bases: TGCAGCGTCGACAGCGAAAGCTCCTACGAGCAGTACTTC.

The chain uses TRBV29-1 and TRBJ2-3; D unclear. The CDR3 loop spans 12 amino acids. The ends were cut back, 4 bases at V and 6 bases at J, with 11 bases in the middle. The germline gives CDR1 SQVTM, CDR2 ANQGSEA. The CDR3 loop is CSVVPDRDTQYF. CDR3 nucleotide sequence: TGCAGCGTTGTCCCAGATAGGGATACGCAGTATTTT.

The rearrangement uses TRBV6-5 and TRBJ2-7; 11 nucleotides line up with TRBD2. The CDR3 extends over 13 amino acids. Germline trimming cut 5 bases from V and 4 bases from J; bases unmatched to any gene: 1. Germline CDR1 is MNHEY and CDR2 is SVGAGI. The CDR3 sequence: CASSRLAGYEQYV. CDR3 in DNA: TGTGCCAGCAGTCGACTAGCGGGGTACGAGCAGTACGTC.